This TCR beta chain was profiled in a study of regulatory T cells in long-lasting Graves disease. Sample time point: newly diagnosed GD, antithyroid drugs for less than 3 months. RNA isolated from PBMCs was used to make the TCR library. Note on this clonotype: One junction end does not reproduce the germline sequence, and a read error may be involved.

The CDR3 consists of 15 residues. CDR1 and CDR2 (germline): SGHAT, FQNNGV. Arm-PCR with iRepertoire HTBI primers amplified the CDR3 regions for these TCR beta libraries. One entry per CDR3 protein results from TCRdb running MiXCR on the multiplex PCR reads. The data hold roughly 560,000 distinct CDR3 sequences, with around 12% observed a single time. These sequences were also reported in another study, on T cells in Graves' hyperthyroidism and ophthalmopathy.

This specimen consisted of peripheral blood mononuclear cells (PBMCs), obtained at new diagnosis, from a patient treated with antithyroid drugs. The chain links TRBV11-2 to TRBJ1-4; D possibly corresponds to TRBD1 (6 bases). The clonotype originates from a woman aged 25 to 39 with Graves disease. The CDR3 DNA is TGTGCCAGCAGCCTACCGGGGCAGGGGTATGAAAAGCTGTATTTT. Translated: CASSLPGQGYEKLYF.